Below are 21 T cell receptor beta chains sequenced from a single sample in a study of blood T cell repertoires in COVID-19 (dated by TCRdb to about 2020). Library preparation employed the immunoSEQ multiplex PCR assay. In its TCRdb copy, this immuneACCESS table keeps in-frame sequences only and misses some clones. Where compared with another copy, unresolved V genes explain less than half of these, and the others have no known cause. A total of around 120,000 clones appear in this sample, less than 75% of them only once. The ten largest clones take up under 0.95% of the sample. The sequencing input was peripheral blood. Source of these receptors: a human donor with acute or convalescent COVID-19. The donor label of this sample is uncertain.

This clone came up once. The rearrangement uses TRBV7-3 and TRBJ1-5; D is perhaps TRBD1 (5 bases). Germline V gene lookup returns CDR1 SGHTA and CDR2 FQGTGA. CDR3 length: 15 amino acids. V shed 4 bases and J shed 2 bases, with 12 bases lying between them. The CDR3 is CASSSDTLRNQPQHF. CDR3 nucleotides: TGTGCCAGCAGCTCGGACACCTTGCGCAATCAGCCCCAGCATTTT. The whole variable domain, filled in from reference TRBV7-3 and TRBJ1-5, reads GAGVSQTPSNKVTEKGKYVELRCDPISGHTALYWYRQSLGQGPEFLIYFQGTGAADDSGLPNDRFFAVRPEGSVSTLKIQRTERGDSAVYLCASSSDTLRNQPQHFGDGTRLSIL.

This rearrangement joins TRBV14 to TRBJ1-6; TRBD1 is a possible D gene (6 bases). CDR1 and CDR2 from the germline V gene are SGHDN and FVKESK. The CDR3 has 15 amino acids. The ends were cut back, 4 bases at V and 6 bases at J, with 13 bases in the middle. CDR3 sequence reads: CASSLGQIANSPLHF. Written as DNA, the CDR3 is TGTGCCAGCAGCCTCGGACAGATAGCTAATTCACCCCTCCACTTT.

The rearrangement uses TRBV28 and TRBJ2-1, with TRBD1 matching over 9 bases. This CDR3 spans 18 amino acids. Per germline, CDR1 MDHEN and CDR2 SYDVKM. J gave up 1 base and V 1 base, and 8 bases lay outside the gene matches. Here the CDR3 DNA reads TGTGCCAGCAGTTTATTTCGGTTGGGGACAGGGTCCTACAATGAGCAGTTCTTC. Translation: CASSLFRLGTGSYNEQFF.

This clone showed up just once. The CDR3 DNA reads TGTGCCAGCAGTTCCCCCACAGGGGCACGCTCCTACGAGCAGTACGTC. Translating it yields CASSSPTGARSYEQYV. This sequence joins TRBV28 and TRBJ2-7; 7 bases map to TRBD1. Trimming took 4 bases from V and 0 from J; bases not matched to a gene: 9. CDR3 length: 16 amino acids. CDR1 MDHEN and CDR2 SYDVKM come from the germline V gene.

The chain is built from TRBV18 and TRBJ2-3, with a possible D match to TRBD2 (6 bases). There are 14 residues in the CDR3. The germline V and J ends were trimmed by 5 bases and 2 bases, with 11 bases remaining between them. CDR1 is KGHSH and CDR2 is LQKENI in the germline V gene. The CDR3 sequence is CASSGTLLTDTQYF. The CDR3 DNA reads as TGTGCCAGCTCAGGGACTCTCCTCACAGATACGCAGTATTTT.

This clone was seen once. The chain has TRBV29-1 and TRBJ1-4, with D possibly being TRBD1 (6 bases). V was pared by 7 bases and J by 3 bases, with 12 bases between. This CDR3 has 13 amino acids. Germline V gene sequence: CDR1 SQVTM, CDR2 ANQGSEA. CDR3 residues: CSAAEGANEKLFF. DNA for the CDR3: TGCAGCGCCGCCGAGGGGGCTAATGAAAAACTGTTTTTT.

The rearrangement joins TRBV5-1 to TRBJ2-3; possible D gene TRBD1, 6 bases. The CDR3 is made up of 15 amino acids. Germline V gene lookup returns CDR1 SGHRS and CDR2 YFSETQ. Trimming took off 1 base at V and 4 bases at J, with 13 bases between the two ends. CDR3 in amino acids: CASSLTGYGPDTQYF. The CDR3 nucleotides are TGCGCCAGCAGCTTGACAGGGTATGGCCCAGATACGCAGTATTTT.

The chain employs TRBV4-1 and TRBJ2-2; 7 bases map to TRBD2. The germline V gene encodes CDR1 MGHRA and CDR2 YSYEKL. V shed 5 bases, J shed 5 bases, and the junction held 8 bases outside the gene matches. CDR3 length: 15 amino acids. The chain's CDR3 is CASSTGGGRTGELFF. CDR3 DNA: TGCGCCAGCAGCACGGGCGGGGGAAGGACCGGGGAGCTGTTTTTT.

V and J are TRBV27 and TRBJ1-5, with 8 bases identical to TRBD1. Trimming took 6 bases from V and 7 from J; bases not matched to a gene: 11. Germline lookup yields CDR1 MNHEY and CDR2 SMNVEV (reference sequence). The length of the CDR3 is 15 residues. The CDR3, as DNA: TGTGCCAGCAGGGCCCAGGGGGCAGGGGGGCAGCCCCAGCATTTT. Translation gives CASRAQGAGGQPQHF.

V gene TRBV28 combines with J gene TRBJ2-1; TRBD1 matches at 11 bases. J gave up 4 bases and V 6 bases, and 2 bases lay outside the gene matches. The germline V gene has CDR1 MDHEN and CDR2 SYDVKM. CDR3 length equals 14 residues. The CDR3 loop reads CASSWDRGYNEQFF. The CDR3 DNA sequence: TGTGCCAGCAGCTGGGACAGGGGGTACAATGAGCAGTTCTTC.

V and J are TRBV25-1 and TRBJ2-5; D not resolved. The CDR3 sequence is 11 residues long. CDR1 MGHDK and CDR2 SYGVNS come from the germline V gene. Trimming shortened V by 4 bases and J by 3 bases, and 3 bases separated the two germline ends. The CDR3 DNA sequence: TGTGCCAGCAGTGCCAAAGAGACCCAGTACTTC. This encodes CASSAKETQYF.

The rearrangement joins TRBV6-1 to TRBJ1-2, with TRBD1 as a possible D gene (5 bases). This CDR3 has 16 residues. In germline, CDR1 is MNHNS, CDR2 SASEGT. The germline V and J ends were trimmed by 3 bases and 4 bases, with 18 bases remaining between them. CDR3 protein: CASSEADASRGYGYTF. The CDR3 DNA is TGTGCCAGCAGTGAGGCGGACGCCTCAAGGGGCTATGGCTACACCTTC.

This chain joins TRBV6-2 or TRBV6-3 and TRBJ2-3; 8 bases map to TRBD2. Germline V gene sequence: CDR1 MNHEY, CDR2 SVGEGT. Unmatched junction bases numbered 15, after V lost 2 bases and J lost 5 bases. The CDR3 totals 18 residues. DNA of the CDR3: TGTGCCAGCAGTTACGGTCCCGCGGGGGGCGTGTTGCGAGATACGCAGTATTTT. Its protein is CASSYGPAGGVLRDTQYF.

This chain connects TRBV6-5 to TRBJ2-7, with 9 bases identical to TRBD1. V was clipped by 5 bases and J by 7 bases; unmatched bases: 12. The CDR3 sequence is 15 residues long. Germline assignment: CDR1 MNHEY and CDR2 SVGAGI. The CDR3 spells CASSRQGVSAFEQYV. DNA of the CDR3: TGTGCCAGCAGTAGACAGGGGGTTTCCGCTTTTGAGCAGTACGTC.

This clone appeared a single time. The chain recombines TRBV3-1 (or the pseudogene TRBV3-2) with TRBJ2-2; a weak D match, TRBD2 (5 bases). Germline CDR1 and CDR2: LGHDT and YNNKEL (reference sequence). The CDR3 consists of 15 residues. V dropped 4 bases and J dropped 1 base, with 10 bases sitting between them. CDR3 sequence: CASSPPSKNTGELFF. CDR3 DNA sequence: TGTGCCAGCAGCCCGCCTAGCAAGAACACCGGGGAGCTGTTTTTT.

V usage is TRBV2 and J usage is TRBJ1-5, with 8 bases fitting TRBD1. Germline assignment: CDR1 SNHLY and CDR2 FYNNEI. The ends lost 7 bases at V and 5 bases at J; junction bases unmatched: 1. The CDR3 consists of 12 residues. CDR3 in DNA: TGTGCCAGCAAACAGGGGGATCAGCCCCAGCATTTT. It yields the protein CASKQGDQPQHF.

This chain links TRBV10-3 with TRBJ1-3; 7 bases are a match to TRBD1. CDR3 length: 14 residues. The J segment lost 4 bases and the V segment lost 7 bases, leaving 7 bases of the junction unmatched. Germline V gives CDR1 ENHRY, CDR2 SYGVKD. The CDR3 DNA reads TGTGCCATCACGCAAAAGGGGGCAGGAAACACCATATATTTT. Its translation is CAITQKGAGNTIYF.

Many counts were recorded for this clone. CDR3: CASSLGVSGNGQPQHF. DNA for the CDR3: TGTGCCAGCAGCTTAGGAGTATCGGGGAACGGCCAGCCCCAGCATTTT. The J gene is TRBJ1-5, the V gene TRBV7-9; no reliable D call. V lost 1 base, J lost 7 bases, and 17 bases lay in between. CDR3 length: 16 residues. Per germline, CDR1 SEHNR and CDR2 FQNEAQ (reference sequence).

The V and J genes are TRBV2 and TRBJ2-1, with 8 bases lining up with TRBD2. V shed 10 bases and J 6 bases; nucleotides not matched to a gene: 23. This CDR3 has 18 residues. CDR1 SNHLY and CDR2 FYNNEI come from the germline V gene. The CDR3 bases are TGTGCCATAAAACCCGGGACAAGATTAGCGGGGACCGGCAATGAGCAGTTCTTC. Encoded protein: CAIKPGTRLAGTGNEQFF.

V and J are TRBV6-5 and TRBJ1-1, with D possibly being TRBD1 (6 bases). Germline CDR1 and CDR2: MNHEY and SVGAGI. The CDR3 extends over 13 amino acids. With 6 bases removed from V and 2 bases from J, the gap between germline ends came to 10 bases. The CDR3 DNA follows: TGTGCCAGCAGGATACAGGGTAACACTGAAGCTTTCTTT. Amino acids: CASRIQGNTEAFF.

The CDR3 loop is CASGLAGGPKYNEQFF. CDR3 nucleotides: TGCGCCAGCGGCCTAGCGGGGGGGCCGAAATACAATGAGCAGTTCTTC. The chain carries TRBV5-1 and TRBJ2-1, with TRBD2 matching 12 bases. From germline, CDR1 is SGHRS and CDR2 YFSETQ. CDR3 length equals 16 residues. The ends lost 7 bases at V and 4 bases at J; junction bases unmatched: 9.